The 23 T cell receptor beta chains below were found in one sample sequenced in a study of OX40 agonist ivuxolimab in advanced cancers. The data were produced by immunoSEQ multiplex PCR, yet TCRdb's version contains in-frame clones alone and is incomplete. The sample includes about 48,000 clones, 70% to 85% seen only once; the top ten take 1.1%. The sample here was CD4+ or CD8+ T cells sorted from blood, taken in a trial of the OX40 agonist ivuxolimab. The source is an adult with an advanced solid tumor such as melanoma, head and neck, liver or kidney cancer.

CDR3 coding DNA: TGTGCCAGCAGCTTAATCGGGCTAGCAGCCCCCAACAATGAGCAGTTCTTC. As protein: CASSLIGLAAPNNEQFF. The rearrangement uses TRBV11-2 and TRBJ2-1; possibly TRBD2 for D (5 bases). CDR3 length: 17 residues. Trimming took off 2 bases at V and 5 bases at J, with 19 bases between the two ends. Germline V gene lookup returns CDR1 SGHAT and CDR2 FQNNGV.

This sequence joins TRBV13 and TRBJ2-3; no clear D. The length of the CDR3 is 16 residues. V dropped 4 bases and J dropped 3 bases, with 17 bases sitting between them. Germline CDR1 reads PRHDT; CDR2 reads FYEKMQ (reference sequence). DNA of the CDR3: TGTGCCAGCAGCTCGGCCCAACGTACCGGGACAGATACGCAGTATTTT. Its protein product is CASSSAQRTGTDTQYF.

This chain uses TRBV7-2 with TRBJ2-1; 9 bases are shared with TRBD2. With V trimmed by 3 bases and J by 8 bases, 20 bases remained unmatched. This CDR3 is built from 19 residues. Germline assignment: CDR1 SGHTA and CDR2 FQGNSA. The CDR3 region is CASSFTGGRSGGRRDEQFF. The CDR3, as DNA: TGTGCCAGCAGCTTTACGGGAGGGCGGAGCGGGGGGAGGAGGGATGAGCAGTTCTTC.

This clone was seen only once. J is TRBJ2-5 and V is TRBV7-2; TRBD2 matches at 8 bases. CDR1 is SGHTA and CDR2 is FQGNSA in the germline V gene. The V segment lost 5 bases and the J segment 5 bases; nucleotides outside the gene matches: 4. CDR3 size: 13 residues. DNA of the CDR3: TGTGCCAGCAGCCGGGGGGGCGAGGAGACCCAGTACTTC. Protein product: CASSRGGEETQYF.

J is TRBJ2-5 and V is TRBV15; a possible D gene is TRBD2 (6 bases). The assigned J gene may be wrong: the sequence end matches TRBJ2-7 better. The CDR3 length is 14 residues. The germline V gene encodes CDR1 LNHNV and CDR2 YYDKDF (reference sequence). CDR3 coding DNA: TGTGCCACCAGCAGAGATAGGGCTAGCGCCGAGCAGTACTTC. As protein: CATSRDRASAEQYF.

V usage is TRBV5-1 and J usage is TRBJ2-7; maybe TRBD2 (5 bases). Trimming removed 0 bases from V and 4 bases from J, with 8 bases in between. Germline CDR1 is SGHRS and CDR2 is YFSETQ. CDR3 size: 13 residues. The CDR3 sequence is CASSLEGRYEQYF. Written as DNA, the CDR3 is TGCGCCAGCAGCTTGGAAGGGAGATACGAGCAGTACTTC.

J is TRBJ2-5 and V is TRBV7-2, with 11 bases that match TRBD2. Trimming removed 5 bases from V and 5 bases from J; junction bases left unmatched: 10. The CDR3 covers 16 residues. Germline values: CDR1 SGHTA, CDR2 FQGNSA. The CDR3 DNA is TGTGCCAGCAGCAAGCCTACTAGCGGGGGCCTCGAGACCCAGTACTTC. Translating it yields CASSKPTSGGLETQYF.

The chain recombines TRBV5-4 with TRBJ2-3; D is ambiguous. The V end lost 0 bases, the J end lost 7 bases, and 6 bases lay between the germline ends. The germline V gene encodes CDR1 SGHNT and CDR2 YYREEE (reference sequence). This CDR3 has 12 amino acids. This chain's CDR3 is CASSLDTNTQYF. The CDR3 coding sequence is TGTGCCAGCAGCTTGGATACAAATACGCAGTATTTT.

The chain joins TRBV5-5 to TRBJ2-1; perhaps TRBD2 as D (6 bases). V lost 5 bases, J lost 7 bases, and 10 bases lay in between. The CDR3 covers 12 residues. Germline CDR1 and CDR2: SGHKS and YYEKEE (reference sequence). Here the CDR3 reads CASSRLGNEQFF. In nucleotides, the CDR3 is TGTGCCAGCAGTCGACTAGGGAATGAGCAGTTCTTC.

CDR3 bases: TGTGCCAGCAGTGAAAGGACCCCCGGGGCCAAAAACATTCAGTACTTC. Encoded protein: CASSERTPGAKNIQYF. The chain joins TRBV28 to TRBJ2-4; D is ambiguous. Germline CDR1 and CDR2: MDHEN and SYDVKM. The CDR3 sequence is 16 residues long. With 5 bases removed from V and 1 base from J, the gap between germline ends came to 15 bases.

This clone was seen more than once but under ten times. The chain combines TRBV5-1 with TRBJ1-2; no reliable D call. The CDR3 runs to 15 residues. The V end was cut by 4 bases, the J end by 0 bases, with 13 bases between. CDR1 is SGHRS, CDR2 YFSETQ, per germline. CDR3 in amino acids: CASSQEGQANYGYTF. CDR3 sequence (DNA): TGCGCCAGCAGCCAGGAAGGGCAAGCTAACTATGGCTACACCTTC.

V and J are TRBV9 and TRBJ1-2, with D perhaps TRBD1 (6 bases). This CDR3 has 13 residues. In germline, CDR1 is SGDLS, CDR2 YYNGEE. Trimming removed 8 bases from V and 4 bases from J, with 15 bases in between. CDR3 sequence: CASSTGYSYGYTF. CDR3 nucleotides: TGTGCCAGTTCCACAGGGTACAGCTATGGCTACACCTTC.

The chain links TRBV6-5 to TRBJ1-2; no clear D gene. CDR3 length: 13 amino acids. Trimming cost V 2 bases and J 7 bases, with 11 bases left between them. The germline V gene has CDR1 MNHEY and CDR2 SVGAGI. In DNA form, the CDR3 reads TGTGCCAGCAGTTACAAGGGCGAAGGTGGCTACACCTTC. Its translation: CASSYKGEGGYTF.

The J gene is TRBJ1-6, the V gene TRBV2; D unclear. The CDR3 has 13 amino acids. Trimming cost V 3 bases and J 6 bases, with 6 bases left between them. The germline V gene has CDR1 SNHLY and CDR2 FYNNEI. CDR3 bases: TGTGCCAGCAGTGAGGCAGTTAATTCACCCCTCCACTTT. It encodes CASSEAVNSPLHF.

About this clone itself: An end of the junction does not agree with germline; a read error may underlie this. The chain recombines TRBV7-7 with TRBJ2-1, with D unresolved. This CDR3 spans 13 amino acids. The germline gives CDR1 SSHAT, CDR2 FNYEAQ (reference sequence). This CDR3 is CASSLDSWNEQFF. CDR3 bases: TGTGCTAGCAGCTTAGATTCCTGGAATGAGCAGTTCTTC.

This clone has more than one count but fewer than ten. CDR3 sequence: CAWSGPQGNNAYEQYF. The CDR3 bases are TGTGCCTGGAGCGGCCCACAGGGAAATAATGCCTACGAGCAGTACTTC. This rearrangement joins TRBV30 to TRBJ2-7; possibly TRBD1 for D (6 bases). Per the germline V gene, CDR1 is GTSNPN and CDR2 is SVGIG (reference sequence). V shed 3 bases and J shed 2 bases, with 20 bases lying between them. The CDR3 loop spans 16 amino acids. The whole variable domain, filled in from reference TRBV30 and TRBJ2-7, reads SQTIHQWPATLVQPVGSPLSLECTVEGTSNPNLYWYRQAAGRGLQLLFYSVGIGQISSEVPQNLSASRPQDRQFILSSKKLLLSDSGFYLCAWSGPQGNNAYEQYFGPGTRLTVT.

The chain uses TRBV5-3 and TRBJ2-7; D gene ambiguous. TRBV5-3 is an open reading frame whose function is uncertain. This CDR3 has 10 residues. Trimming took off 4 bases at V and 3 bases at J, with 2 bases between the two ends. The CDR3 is CARSGYEQYF. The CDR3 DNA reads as TGTGCCAGAAGCGGCTACGAGCAGTACTTC.

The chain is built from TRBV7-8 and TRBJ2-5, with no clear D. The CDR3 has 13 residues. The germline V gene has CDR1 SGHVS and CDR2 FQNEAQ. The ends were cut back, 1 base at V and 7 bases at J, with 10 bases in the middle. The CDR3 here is CASSLGTFATQYF. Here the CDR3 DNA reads TGTGCCAGCAGCTTAGGGACGTTTGCGACCCAGTACTTC.

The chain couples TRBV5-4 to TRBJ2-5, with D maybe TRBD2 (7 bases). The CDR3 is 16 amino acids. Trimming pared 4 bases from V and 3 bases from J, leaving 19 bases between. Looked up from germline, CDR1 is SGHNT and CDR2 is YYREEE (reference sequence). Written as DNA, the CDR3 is TGTGCCAGCAGCGGGAGGGGGGCCGCGTCAAAAGAGACCCAGTACTTC. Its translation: CASSGRGAASKETQYF.

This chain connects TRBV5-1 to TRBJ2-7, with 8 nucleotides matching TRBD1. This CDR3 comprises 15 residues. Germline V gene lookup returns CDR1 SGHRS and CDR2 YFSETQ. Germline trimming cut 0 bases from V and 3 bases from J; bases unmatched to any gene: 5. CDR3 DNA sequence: TGCGCCAGCAGCTTGGACGGACAGGGAAACTACGAGCAGTACTTC. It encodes CASSLDGQGNYEQYF.

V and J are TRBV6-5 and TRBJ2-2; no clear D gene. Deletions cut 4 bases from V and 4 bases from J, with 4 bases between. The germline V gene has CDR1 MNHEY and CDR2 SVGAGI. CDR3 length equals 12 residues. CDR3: CASSSITGELFF. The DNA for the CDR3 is TGTGCCAGCAGTTCAATCACCGGGGAGCTGTTTTTT.

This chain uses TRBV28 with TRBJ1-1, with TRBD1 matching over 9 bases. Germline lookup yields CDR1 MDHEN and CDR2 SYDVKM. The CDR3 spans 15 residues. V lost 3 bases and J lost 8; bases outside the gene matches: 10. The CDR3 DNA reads TGTGCCAGCAGTTTGACCGGGACAGGGAGGGAAGAAGCTTTCTTT. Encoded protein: CASSLTGTGREEAFF.

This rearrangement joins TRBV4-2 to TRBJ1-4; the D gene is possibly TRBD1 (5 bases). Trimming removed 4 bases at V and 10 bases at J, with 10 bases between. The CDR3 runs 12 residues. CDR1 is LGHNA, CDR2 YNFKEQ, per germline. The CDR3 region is CASSLAGTKLFF. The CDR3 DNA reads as TGTGCCAGCAGCCTGGCAGGGACAAAACTGTTTTTT.